The 27 T cell receptor beta chains given below trace back to one sample, sequenced in a study of cytotoxic CD8 clonotypes in ibrutinib-treated CLL. TCRdb's copy holds only in-frame clones and misses some; the assay was immunoSEQ multiplex PCR. Found here are 35,000 or so clones, about two thirds of them singletons; the top ten hold around 15%. The material was PBMCs, obtained at disease progression, from a patient treated with ibrutinib. All receptors come from a human donor with chronic lymphocytic leukemia.

There are a few counts of this clone. The chain carries TRBV14 and TRBJ2-3; D uncertain. V lost 1 base and J 0 bases, leaving 11 bases between the germline ends. The CDR3 spans 16 residues. CDR1 is SGHDN, CDR2 FVKESK, per germline. This CDR3 reads CASSQVGWASTDTQYF. CDR3 nucleotides: TGTGCCAGCAGCCAAGTGGGGTGGGCTAGCACAGATACGCAGTATTTT.

The rearrangement uses TRBV2 and TRBJ2-4; TRBD2 might be the D (6 bases). This CDR3 has 17 amino acids. Trimming stripped 5 bases from V and 1 base from J, with 18 bases between. The germline CDR1 and CDR2 sequences are SNHLY and FYNNEI. The CDR3 nucleotides are TGTGCCAGCAGTCCCCGGGACTCCCGATTTGCCAAAAACATTCAGTACTTC. This sequence encodes CASSPRDSRFAKNIQYF.

The V call is TRBV7-9, the J call TRBJ2-7, with no clear D. Germline CDR1 is SEHNR and CDR2 is FQNEAQ (reference sequence). The CDR3 is 14 residues long. Trimming cost V 5 bases and J 2 bases, with 13 bases left between them. The CDR3 sequence: CASSPTTPTYEQYF. The CDR3 DNA reads as TGTGCCAGCAGCCCTACGACACCAACCTACGAGCAGTACTTC.

The chain links TRBV5-1 to TRBJ1-2; D ambiguous. CDR1 and CDR2 from the germline V gene are SGHRS and YFSETQ. CDR3 length: 12 amino acids. V dropped 0 bases and J dropped 4 bases, with 4 bases sitting between them. CDR3 in DNA: TGCGCCAGCAGCTTGGAAGCCTATGGCTACACCTTC. Its protein product is CASSLEAYGYTF. The full variable domain, with the rest looked up from reference TRBV5-1 and TRBJ1-2, is KAGVTQTPRYLIKTRGQQVTLSCSPISGHRSVSWYQQTPGQGLQFLFEYFSETQRNKGNFPGRFSGRQFSNSRSEMNVSTLELGDSALYLCASSLEAYGYTFGSGTRLTVV.

V and J are TRBV5-1 and TRBJ2-3; TRBD2 matches at 8 bases. After removal of 4 bases from V and 4 bases from J, the junction contained 11 bases not matched to a gene. Germline V CDR1 and CDR2: SGHRS, YFSETQ. The length of the CDR3 is 16 residues. The CDR3 reads CASSLQRGAGADTQYF. The CDR3 DNA sequence: TGCGCCAGCAGCCTCCAGCGGGGAGCGGGGGCAGATACGCAGTATTTT.

This chain connects TRBV28 to TRBJ2-7, with 8 bases fitting TRBD1. There are 15 residues in the CDR3. CDR1 and CDR2 (germline): MDHEN, SYDVKM. After removal of 6 bases from V and 2 bases from J, the junction contained 9 bases not matched to a gene. The CDR3 region has the DNA TGTGCCAGCAGGCCAGGGGGCAACCACCCCTACGAGCAGTACTTC. Residues: CASRPGGNHPYEQYF.

This chain uses TRBV4-1 with TRBJ2-2; D remains ambiguous. Germline V gene lookup returns CDR1 MGHRA and CDR2 YSYEKL. The length of the CDR3 is 14 residues. The V gene lost 5 bases and the J gene lost 2 bases, with 9 bases spanning the gap. CDR3 nucleotide sequence: TGCGCCAGCAGCAGAAACGAAAACACCGGGGAGCTGTTTTTT. Protein sequence: CASSRNENTGELFF.

Remarks on this clone: Other DNA sequences in the same sample also yield this CDR3. The chain recombines TRBV5-1 with TRBJ2-3, with 7 bases that match TRBD1. Per the germline V gene, CDR1 is SGHRS and CDR2 is YFSETQ. The ends lost 0 bases at V and 1 base at J; junction bases unmatched: 2. The CDR3 spans 15 residues. CDR3 sequence: CASSLGTGGTDTQYF. In nucleotides, the CDR3 is TGCGCCAGCAGCTTGGGCACAGGGGGCACAGATACGCAGTATTTT.

This clone turned up a few times. This rearrangement joins TRBV5-6 to TRBJ2-3; TRBD1 aligns across 10 bases. V was clipped by 4 bases and J by 4 bases; unmatched bases: 9. This CDR3 is built from 16 residues. The germline CDR1 and CDR2 sequences are SGHDT and YYEEEE. In DNA form, the CDR3 reads TGTGCCAGCAGCACGCCGGGACAGGGGTTGGCAGATACGCAGTATTTT. This codes for CASSTPGQGLADTQYF.

The CDR3 loop reads CASSLGAGTDTQYF. The CDR3 DNA sequence: TGCGCCAGCAGCTTGGGGGCCGGGACAGATACGCAGTATTTT. This chain connects TRBV5-1 to TRBJ2-3; no clear D gene. From germline, CDR1 is SGHRS and CDR2 YFSETQ. Trimming shortened V by 0 bases and J by 3 bases, and 8 bases separated the two germline ends. The CDR3 contains 14 residues.

This chain uses TRBV19 with TRBJ1-1, with D possibly being TRBD1 (6 bases). Germline loops: CDR1 LNHDA, CDR2 SQIVND (reference sequence). The CDR3 is 15 amino acids. V was clipped by 5 bases and J by 1 base, with 14 bases between them. CDR3 region: CASSLQGQWNTEAFF. Written as DNA, the CDR3 is TGTGCCAGTAGTCTCCAAGGACAGTGGAACACTGAAGCTTTCTTT.

In this sample, this clone turned up once. The chain carries TRBV29-1 and TRBJ2-5, with 11 bases aligning to TRBD1. Germline V lookup: CDR1 SQVTM, CDR2 ANQGSEA. The CDR3 runs 13 residues. With V trimmed by 4 bases and J by 5 bases, 3 bases remained unmatched. The CDR3 protein is CSVGTGGRETQYF. For the CDR3, the DNA is TGCAGCGTTGGGACAGGGGGCCGGGAGACCCAGTACTTC. Combining the CDR3 with reference TRBV29-1 and TRBJ2-5 gives the whole variable domain SAVISQKPSRDICQRGTSLTIQCQVDSQVTMMFWYRQQPGQSLTLIATANQGSEATYESGFVIDKFPISRPNLTFSTLTVSNMSPEDSSIYLCSVGTGGRETQYFGPGTRLLVL.

This rearrangement joins TRBV5-6 to TRBJ1-1; D ambiguous. The germline gives CDR1 SGHDT, CDR2 YYEEEE. The CDR3 sequence is 14 residues long. Trimming pared 0 bases from V and 0 bases from J, leaving 6 bases between. CDR3 region: CASSLGGLNTEAFF. Written as DNA, the CDR3 is TGTGCCAGCAGCTTGGGAGGGCTGAACACTGAAGCTTTCTTT.

V and J are TRBV6-1 and TRBJ1-2, with 8 bases aligning to TRBD1. The V gene end was trimmed by 9 bases and the J gene end by 1 base; junction bases not matched to a gene: 7. The CDR3 consists of 14 residues. CDR1 and CDR2 from the germline V gene are MNHNS and SASEGT. As DNA, the CDR3 is TGTGCCAGGCCAGACAGGGGATATAACTATGGCTACACCTTC. Translating it yields CARPDRGYNYGYTF.

V usage is TRBV2 and J usage is TRBJ1-5, with 7 bases lining up with TRBD1. Germline assignment: CDR1 SNHLY and CDR2 FYNNEI. V lost 8 bases to trimming and J lost 3 bases; unmatched junction nucleotides: 4. The CDR3 contains 13 residues. CDR3 in DNA: TGTGCCAGCGTCGGACAGGACAATCAGCCCCAGCATTTT. This translates into CASVGQDNQPQHF.

The rearrangement uses TRBV7-2 and TRBJ2-1; 12 bases align to TRBD2. Germline CDR1 is SGHTA and CDR2 is FQGNSA. The trim removed 4 bases at V and 1 base at J, leaving 2 bases unmatched. CDR3 size: 16 residues. The CDR3 protein is CASSSSGGASYNEQFF. The CDR3 DNA reads as TGTGCCAGCAGCTCTAGCGGGGGGGCGTCCTACAATGAGCAGTTCTTC.

V and J are TRBV9 and TRBJ1-6, with D hard to call. Germline CDR1 SGDLS, CDR2 YYNGEE. Trimming cost V 1 base and J 5 bases, with 13 bases left between them. The CDR3 length is 16 residues. The CDR3 loop reads CASSVSAGLNNSPLHF. The CDR3, as DNA: TGTGCCAGCAGCGTAAGTGCAGGCCTAAATAATTCACCCCTCCACTTT.

V gene TRBV6-5 combines with J gene TRBJ1-5; 9 nucleotides line up with TRBD1. Per germline, CDR1 MNHEY and CDR2 SVGAGI. There are 14 residues in the CDR3. The V and J ends lost 5 bases and 7 bases, in that order; junction bases with no gene match: 6. CDR3 loop: CASSQQGAGQPQHF. DNA for the CDR3: TGTGCCAGCAGTCAACAGGGGGCGGGGCAGCCCCAGCATTTT.

J is TRBJ2-5 and V is TRBV27; 7 bases align to TRBD2. The ends lost 2 bases at V and 5 bases at J; junction bases unmatched: 8. The germline CDR1 and CDR2 sequences are MNHEY and SMNVEV (reference sequence). This CDR3 is 15 amino acids long. The CDR3 DNA is TGTGCCAGCAGTTTAGTCGCGGGGGTAGAGGAGACCCAGTACTTC. Amino acid sequence: CASSLVAGVEETQYF.

The rearrangement uses TRBV4-1 and TRBJ1-5, with 8 bases lining up with TRBD1. Germline CDR1 MGHRA, CDR2 YSYEKL. Germline trimming cut 3 bases from V and 2 bases from J; bases unmatched to any gene: 9. The CDR3 consists of 17 residues. The CDR3, as DNA: TGCGCCAGCAGCCATGTTGCAGGGGGCATGGGCAATCAGCCCCAGCATTTT. It translates to CASSHVAGGMGNQPQHF.

This clone was seen more than once but under ten times. This CDR3 reads CSVELNYGYTF. The CDR3 DNA reads TGCAGCGTTGAACTTAACTATGGCTACACCTTC. This sequence joins TRBV29-1 and TRBJ1-2; no reliable D call. Per the germline V gene, CDR1 is SQVTM and CDR2 is ANQGSEA. This CDR3 contains 11 residues. V was clipped by 2 bases and J by 1 base, with 2 bases between them.

V gene TRBV9 combines with J gene TRBJ1-1; D remains unclear. CDR1 SGDLS and CDR2 YYNGEE come from the germline V gene. This CDR3 is built from 13 residues. V was clipped by 4 bases and J by 5 bases, with 12 bases between them. This CDR3 is CASSRTLGTEAFF. As DNA, the CDR3 is TGTGCCAGCAGCAGGACCCTGGGGACTGAAGCTTTCTTT.

The chain joins TRBV10-3 to TRBJ2-3, with D unclear. The CDR3 has 15 amino acids. Deletions cut 0 bases from V and 0 bases from J, with 7 bases between. Germline CDR1 and CDR2: ENHRY and SYGVKD. This CDR3 is CAISESPSSTDTQYF. As DNA, the CDR3 is TGTGCCATCAGTGAGTCGCCGAGTAGCACAGATACGCAGTATTTT.

The chain uses TRBV27 and TRBJ1-5; D is unresolved. The V gene lost 4 bases and the J gene lost 4 bases, with 11 bases spanning the gap. The germline V gene has CDR1 MNHEY and CDR2 SMNVEV (reference sequence). There are 14 residues in the CDR3. CDR3 DNA sequence: TGTGCCAGCAGTTATAAGGACGGGAATCAGCCCCAGCATTTT. This translates into CASSYKDGNQPQHF.

This rearrangement joins TRBV27 to TRBJ1-5, with a possible D match to TRBD1 (5 bases). The CDR3 sequence is 15 residues long. The germline V gene encodes CDR1 MNHEY and CDR2 SMNVEV (reference sequence). V was cut by 5 bases and J by 7 bases, with 18 bases left in between. The CDR3 DNA follows: TGTGCCAGCAGTCCCCAACGGGGGGTTAACCAGCCCCAGCATTTT. Residues: CASSPQRGVNQPQHF.

V usage is TRBV7-9 and J usage is TRBJ2-1; no firm D call. The CDR3 totals 12 residues. V dropped 5 bases and J dropped 5 bases, with 7 bases sitting between them. Germline lookup yields CDR1 SEHNR and CDR2 FQNEAQ (reference sequence). The DNA for the CDR3 is TGTGCCAGCAGCGTCCAGGACAATGAGCAGTTCTTC. It codes for CASSVQDNEQFF.

The rearrangement uses TRBV11-2 and TRBJ2-5, with D uncertain. The CDR3 extends over 11 amino acids. CDR1 and CDR2 (germline): SGHAT, FQNNGV. The ends were cut back, 5 bases at V and 1 base at J, with 2 bases in the middle. The CDR3 sequence: CASSSQETQYF. The CDR3 DNA is TGTGCCAGCAGCAGCCAAGAGACCCAGTACTTC.